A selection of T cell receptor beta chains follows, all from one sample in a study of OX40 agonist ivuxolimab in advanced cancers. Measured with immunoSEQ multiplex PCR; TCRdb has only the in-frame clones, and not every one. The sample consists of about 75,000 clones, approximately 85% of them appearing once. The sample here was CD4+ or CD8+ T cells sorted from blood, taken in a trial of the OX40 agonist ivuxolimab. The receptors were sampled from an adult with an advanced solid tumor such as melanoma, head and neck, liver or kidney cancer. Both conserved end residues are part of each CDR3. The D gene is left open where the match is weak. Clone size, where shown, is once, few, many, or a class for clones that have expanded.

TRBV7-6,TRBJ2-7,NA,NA,CASSLPDAGGTGHHYYEQYF
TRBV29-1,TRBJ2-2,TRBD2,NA,CSVARLAGGTGELFF
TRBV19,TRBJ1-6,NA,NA,CASSISQGSSPLHF
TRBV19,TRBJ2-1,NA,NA,CASRWTDNNEQFF
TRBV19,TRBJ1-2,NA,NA,CASRQVNYGYTF
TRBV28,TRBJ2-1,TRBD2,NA,CASPSGLAGTDEQFF
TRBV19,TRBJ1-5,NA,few,CASSMLGDNQPQHF
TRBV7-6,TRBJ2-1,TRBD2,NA,CASSPGLADNEQFF
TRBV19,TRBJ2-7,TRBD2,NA,CASSAGGSTYEQYF
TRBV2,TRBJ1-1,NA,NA,CASRALDTEAFF
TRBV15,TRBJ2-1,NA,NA,CATSRVSLEQFF
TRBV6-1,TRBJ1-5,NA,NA,CASSAAWIQPQHF
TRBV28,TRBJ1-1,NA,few,CASSLAGRDTEAFF
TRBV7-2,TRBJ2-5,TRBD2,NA,CASSTVAGDGTQYF
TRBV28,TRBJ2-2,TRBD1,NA,CAAGTENTGELFF
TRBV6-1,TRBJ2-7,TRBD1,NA,CASRTGTAYEQYF
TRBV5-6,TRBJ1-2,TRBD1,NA,CASSLAAGGNYGYTF
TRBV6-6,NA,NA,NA,CASSYAGSGYEQYF
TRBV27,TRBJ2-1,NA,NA,CASSLRVRLGAHNEQFF
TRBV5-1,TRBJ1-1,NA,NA,CASLQGGSNTEAFF
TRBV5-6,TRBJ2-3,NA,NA,CASSSTESTDTQYF